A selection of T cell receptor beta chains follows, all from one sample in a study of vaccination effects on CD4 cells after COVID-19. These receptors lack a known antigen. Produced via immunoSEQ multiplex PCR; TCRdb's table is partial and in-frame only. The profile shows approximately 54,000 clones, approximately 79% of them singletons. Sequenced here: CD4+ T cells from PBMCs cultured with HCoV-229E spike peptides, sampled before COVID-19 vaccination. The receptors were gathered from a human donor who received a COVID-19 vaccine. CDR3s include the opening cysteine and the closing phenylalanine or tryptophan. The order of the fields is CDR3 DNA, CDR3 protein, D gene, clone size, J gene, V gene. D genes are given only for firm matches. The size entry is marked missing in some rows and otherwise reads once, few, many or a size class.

DNA: TGTGCCAGCGGCAAGGGACAGGCCCGAAACACCATATATTTT; CDR3: CASGKGQARNTIYF; D: TRBD1; size: .; J: TRBJ1-3; V: TRBV28
DNA: TGTGCCAGCAGCCAAGCGAGACTAGCCGGCACAGATACGCAGTATTTT; CDR3: CASSQARLAGTDTQYF; D: TRBD2; size: .; J: TRBJ2-3; V: TRBV3-1/TRBV3-2
DNA: TGTGCCAGCAGCTTCTACCCCAGGACAGCTACCTATGGCTACACCTTC; CDR3: CASSFYPRTATYGYTF; D: .; size: .; J: TRBJ1-2; V: TRBV5-4
DNA: TGTGCCAGCTCACTATTAGGGGCGACGGGTGGAAACACCATATATTTT; CDR3: CASSLLGATGGNTIYF; D: .; size: once; J: TRBJ1-3; V: TRBV18
DNA: TGTGCCAGCAGCGTGAAGGGAACCGGGGAGCTGTTTTTT; CDR3: CASSVKGTGELFF; D: .; size: .; J: TRBJ2-2; V: TRBV9
DNA: TGTGCCAGCAGCTTAGGGGGAGGGGGGAACACTGAAGCTTTCTTT; CDR3: CASSLGGGGNTEAFF; D: .; size: .; J: TRBJ1-1; V: TRBV7-3
DNA: TGCGCCAGCAGGACCCAGGGAGGACCTACAGATACGCAGTATTTT; CDR3: CASRTQGGPTDTQYF; D: .; size: once; J: TRBJ2-3; V: TRBV5-1
DNA: TGTGCCAGTAGCCGGTCTCGGACAGCTAGCACAGATACGCAGTATTTT; CDR3: CASSRSRTASTDTQYF; D: .; size: .; J: TRBJ2-3; V: TRBV19
DNA: TGCGCCAGCACCCCCTCGGGGACAGGGTTGGCAGATACGCAGTATTTT; CDR3: CASTPSGTGLADTQYF; D: TRBD1; size: once; J: TRBJ2-3; V: TRBV5-1
DNA: TGTGCCAGCAGTCGGGCAAGAGGCTACACCTTC; CDR3: CASSRARGYTF; D: .; size: .; J: TRBJ1-2; V: TRBV28
DNA: TGTGCCAGCAGCTTAGCGGGGAACAATGAGCAGTTCTTC; CDR3: CASSLAGNNEQFF; D: .; size: once; J: TRBJ2-1; V: TRBV7-3
DNA: TGTGCCATCAGTGGCAGGGAGGTTAGGGACACTGAAGCTTTCTTT; CDR3: CAISGREVRDTEAFF; D: .; size: few; J: TRBJ1-1; V: TRBV10-3
DNA: TGCGCCAGCAGCTTGGGACAGGGAACAGCTAACTATGGCTACACCTTC; CDR3: CASSLGQGTANYGYTF; D: TRBD1; size: .; J: TRBJ1-2; V: TRBV5-1
DNA: TGCGCCAGCAGCTTGGCTTCGGGGGCTAGCACAGATACGCAGTATTTT; CDR3: CASSLASGASTDTQYF; D: .; size: once; J: TRBJ2-3; V: TRBV5-1
DNA: TGCGCCAGCAGCTTAGCAGTAAACACTGAAGCTTTCTTT; CDR3: CASSLAVNTEAFF; D: .; size: .; J: TRBJ1-1; V: TRBV5-1
DNA: TGTGCCTCCACCCACGGGGGAACAGATACGCAGTATTTT; CDR3: CASTHGGTDTQYF; D: .; size: few; J: TRBJ2-3; V: TRBV19
DNA: TGTGCCAGCAACCGTGGGGCCAACGTCCTGACTTTC; CDR3: CASNRGANVLTF; D: .; size: .; J: TRBJ2-6; V: TRBV6-6
DNA: TGTGCCAGCAGTGAAGGGGATCAGCCCCAGCATTTT; CDR3: CASSEGDQPQHF; D: .; size: .; J: TRBJ1-5; V: TRBV2
DNA: TGTGCCACCAGTGATCTGCGGGGGGAATGGGATGAGCAGTTCTTC; CDR3: CATSDLRGEWDEQFF; D: TRBD2; size: .; J: TRBJ2-1; V: TRBV24-1